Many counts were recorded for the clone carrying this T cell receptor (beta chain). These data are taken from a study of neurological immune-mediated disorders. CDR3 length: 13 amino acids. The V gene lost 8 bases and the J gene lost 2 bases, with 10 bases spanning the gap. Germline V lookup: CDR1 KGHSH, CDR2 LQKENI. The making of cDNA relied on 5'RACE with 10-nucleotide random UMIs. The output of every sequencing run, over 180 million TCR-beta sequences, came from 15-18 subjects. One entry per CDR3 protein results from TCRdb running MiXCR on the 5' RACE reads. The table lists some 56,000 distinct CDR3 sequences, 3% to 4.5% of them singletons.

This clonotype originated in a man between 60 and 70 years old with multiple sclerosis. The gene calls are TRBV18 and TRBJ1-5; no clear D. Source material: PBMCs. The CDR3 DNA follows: TGTGCCAGCCGACGGGCGGGCAATCAGCCCCAGCATTTT. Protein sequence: CASRRAGNQPQHF.